Presented here are 3 T cell receptor beta chains from one specimen sequenced in a study of read filtering for tumor transcriptome and immune sequencing. This library used roughly 400 ng RNA and molecular barcoded adaptors spanning alpha/delta and beta/gamma chains. Via MiXCR, TCRdb re-called the reads, giving one row per CDR3 protein. The table has 100,000 to 150,000 distinct CDR3 sequences, roughly 13% seen once. The source material was a population of CD138-negative cells sorted from bone marrow. These receptors all come from a donor at least 40 years old with multiple myeloma.

This clonotype has a count of ten or more. The chain couples TRBV4-1 to TRBJ1-1; D ambiguous. CDR3 length equals 15 residues. Germline V CDR1 and CDR2: MGHRA, YSYEKL. V dropped 0 bases and J dropped 11 bases, with 19 bases sitting between them. CDR3 region: CASSQEQVPGLRAFF. CDR3 DNA: TGCGCCAGCAGCCAAGAGCAGGTGCCTGGTTTGAGGGCTTTCTTT.

This clonotype was detected once. A much bigger clone sits one base away, suggesting this may be a read error. The chain employs TRBV20-1 and TRBJ1-1, with 8 nucleotides matching TRBD1. Looked up from germline, CDR1 is DFQATT and CDR2 is SNEGSKA (reference sequence). J lost 3 bases, V lost 3 bases, and 6 bases had no gene match. There are 14 residues in the CDR3. CDR3 sequence reads: CSASEDRAHTEAFF. The DNA for the CDR3 is TGCAGTGCTAGCGAGGACAGGGCCCACACTGAAGCTTTCTTT.

The V and J genes are TRBV7-9 and TRBJ1-3; no clear D. From germline, CDR1 is SEHNR and CDR2 FQNEAQ (reference sequence). This CDR3 has 15 residues. The V gene lost 1 base and the J gene lost 2 bases, with 9 bases spanning the gap. The CDR3 sequence is CASSLESRAGNTIYF. Here the CDR3 DNA reads TGTGCCAGCAGCTTAGAATCCCGGGCTGGAAACACCATATATTTT.